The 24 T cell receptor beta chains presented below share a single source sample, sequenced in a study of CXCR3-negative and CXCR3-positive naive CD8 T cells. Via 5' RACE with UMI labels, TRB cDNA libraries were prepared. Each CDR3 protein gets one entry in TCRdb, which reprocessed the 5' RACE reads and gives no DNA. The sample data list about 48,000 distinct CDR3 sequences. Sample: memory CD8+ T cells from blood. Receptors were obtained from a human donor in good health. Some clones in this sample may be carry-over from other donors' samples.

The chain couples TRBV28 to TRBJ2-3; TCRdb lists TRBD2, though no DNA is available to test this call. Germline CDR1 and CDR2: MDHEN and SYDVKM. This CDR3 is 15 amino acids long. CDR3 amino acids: CASTSLADRTDTQYF.

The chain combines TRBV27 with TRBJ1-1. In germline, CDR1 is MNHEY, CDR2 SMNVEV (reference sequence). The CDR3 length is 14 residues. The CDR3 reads CASTPDSADTEAFF.

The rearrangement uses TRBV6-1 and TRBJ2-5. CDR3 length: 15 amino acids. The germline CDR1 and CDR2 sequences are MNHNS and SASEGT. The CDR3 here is CASSEATRRQETQYF.

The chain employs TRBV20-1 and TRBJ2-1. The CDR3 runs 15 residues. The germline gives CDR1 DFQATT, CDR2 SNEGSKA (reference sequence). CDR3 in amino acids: CSARPAWESYNEQFF.

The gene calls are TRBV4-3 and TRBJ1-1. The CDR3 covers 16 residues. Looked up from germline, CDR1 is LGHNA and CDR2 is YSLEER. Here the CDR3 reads CASSQVASMEGTEAFF.

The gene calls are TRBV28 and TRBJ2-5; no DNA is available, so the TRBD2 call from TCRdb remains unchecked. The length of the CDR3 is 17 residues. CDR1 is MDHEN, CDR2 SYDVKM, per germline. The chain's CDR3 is CASSHSGTSGLGETQYF.

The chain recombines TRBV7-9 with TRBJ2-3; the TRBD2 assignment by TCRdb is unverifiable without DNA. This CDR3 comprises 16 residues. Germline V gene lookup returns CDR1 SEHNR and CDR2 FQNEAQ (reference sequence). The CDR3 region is CASSPADERPTDTQYF.

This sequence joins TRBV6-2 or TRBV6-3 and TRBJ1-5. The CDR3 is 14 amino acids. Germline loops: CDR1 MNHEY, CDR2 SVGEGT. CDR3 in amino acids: CASSYYDADQPQHF.

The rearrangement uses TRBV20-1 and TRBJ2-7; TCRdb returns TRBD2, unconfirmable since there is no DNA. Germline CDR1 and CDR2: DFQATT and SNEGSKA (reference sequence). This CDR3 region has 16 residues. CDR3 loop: CSASRASGGLSYEQYF.

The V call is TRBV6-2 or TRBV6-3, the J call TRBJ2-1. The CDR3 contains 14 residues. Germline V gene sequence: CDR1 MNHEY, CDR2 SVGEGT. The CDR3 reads CASSYSLHYNEQFF.

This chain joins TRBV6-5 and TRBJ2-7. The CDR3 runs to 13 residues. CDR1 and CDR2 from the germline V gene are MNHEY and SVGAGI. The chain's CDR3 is CASSYSQAYEQYF.

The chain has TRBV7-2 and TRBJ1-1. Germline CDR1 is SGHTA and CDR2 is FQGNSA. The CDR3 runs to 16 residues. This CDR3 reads CASSLKRYTKNTEAFF.

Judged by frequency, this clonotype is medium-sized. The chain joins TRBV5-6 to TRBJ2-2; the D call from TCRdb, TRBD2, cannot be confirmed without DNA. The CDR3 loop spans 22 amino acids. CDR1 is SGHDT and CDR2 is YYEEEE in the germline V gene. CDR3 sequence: CASRINTYWRTDGIGLTGELFF. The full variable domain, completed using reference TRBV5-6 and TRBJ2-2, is DAGVTQSPTHLIKTRGQQVTLRCSPKSGHDTVSWYQQALGQGPQFIFQYYEEEERQRGNFPDRFSGHQFPNYSSELNVNALLLGDSALYLCASRINTYWRTDGIGLTGELFFGEGSRLTVL.

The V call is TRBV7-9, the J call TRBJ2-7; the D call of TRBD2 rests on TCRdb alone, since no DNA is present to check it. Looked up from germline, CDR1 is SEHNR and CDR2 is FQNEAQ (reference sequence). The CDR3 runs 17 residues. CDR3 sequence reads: CASSSTFGDYSSYEQYF.

CDR3 protein: CASSLRYGRGGRGKDTQYF. The chain employs TRBV28 and TRBJ2-3; the D call from TCRdb, TRBD2, cannot be confirmed without DNA. This CDR3 contains 19 residues. Germline CDR1 and CDR2: MDHEN and SYDVKM.

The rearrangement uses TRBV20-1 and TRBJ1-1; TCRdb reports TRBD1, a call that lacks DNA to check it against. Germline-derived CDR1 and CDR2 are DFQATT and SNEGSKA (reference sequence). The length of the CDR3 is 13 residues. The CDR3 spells CSAKGGGLTEAFF.

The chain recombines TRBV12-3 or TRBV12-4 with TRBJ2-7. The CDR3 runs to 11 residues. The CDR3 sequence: CASRWLGEQYF.

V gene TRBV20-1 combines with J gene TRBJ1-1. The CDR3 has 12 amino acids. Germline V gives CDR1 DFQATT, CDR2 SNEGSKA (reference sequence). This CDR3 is CSAFIRNTEAFF.

CDR3 protein: CASSLRDRGSTEAFF. The chain uses TRBV7-8 and TRBJ1-1; TCRdb outputs TRBD1, but without DNA this stays unchecked. The germline V gene has CDR1 SGHVS and CDR2 FQNEAQ. The CDR3 has 15 amino acids.

The CDR3 loop is CASSLEGGRRQETQYF. The rearrangement links TRBV13 to TRBJ2-5; the D call of TRBD1 rests on TCRdb alone, since no DNA is present to check it. The length of the CDR3 is 16 residues. Germline V gives CDR1 PRHDT, CDR2 FYEKMQ (reference sequence).

The CDR3 spells CASSQGTGGAVGYTF. The J gene is TRBJ1-2, the V gene TRBV4-3; TCRdb reports TRBD1, a call that lacks DNA to check it against. CDR1 and CDR2 (germline): LGHNA, YSLEER. The CDR3 loop spans 15 amino acids.

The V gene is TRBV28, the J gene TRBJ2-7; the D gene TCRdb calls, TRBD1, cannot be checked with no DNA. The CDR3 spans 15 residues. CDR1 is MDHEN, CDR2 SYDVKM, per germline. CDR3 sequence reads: CASSPWAGQVYEQYF.

The CDR3 is CASSLQPSFSYEQYF. The chain has TRBV5-1 and TRBJ2-7. From germline, CDR1 is SGHRS and CDR2 YFSETQ. The CDR3 covers 15 residues. Filled out from reference TRBV5-1 and TRBJ2-7, the complete variable domain reads KAGVTQTPRYLIKTRGQQVTLSCSPISGHRSVSWYQQTPGQGLQFLFEYFSETQRNKGNFPGRFSGRQFSNSRSEMNVSTLELGDSALYLCASSLQPSFSYEQYFGPGTRLTVT.

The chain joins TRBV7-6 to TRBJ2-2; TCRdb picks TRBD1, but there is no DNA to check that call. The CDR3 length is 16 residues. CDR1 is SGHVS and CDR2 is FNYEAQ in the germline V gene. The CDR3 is CASSLVTGPNTGELFF.